This T cell receptor beta chain stems from a study of regulatory T cells in long-lasting Graves disease. The time point here: newly diagnosed GD, antithyroid drugs for less than 3 months. From PBMCs, RNA was extracted and then used to make the TCR library. Arm-PCR of CDR3 regions and iRepertoire HTBI primers were the basis on which TCR beta libraries were built. TCRdb called the multiplex PCR reads again in MiXCR, with one record for every CDR3 protein. Of 300,000 to 400,000 distinct CDR3 sequences listed, about 14% are singletons. This clonotype has a count of ten or more. Here the sequenced sample was peripheral blood mononuclear cells (PBMCs), taken at new diagnosis, from a patient treated with antithyroid drugs. The origin of this receptor is a female donor with Graves disease.

The CDR3, as DNA: TGCGCCAGCAGCCAGGGTTTGCTGCGGTTCTTT. This translates into CASSQGLLRFF. The V call is TRBV5-1, the J call TRBJ1-1; a possible D gene is TRBD1 (5 bases). Trimming shortened V by 4 bases and J by 14 bases, and 15 bases separated the two germline ends. This CDR3 contains 11 residues. Germline CDR1 SGHRS, CDR2 YFSETQ. Filled out from reference TRBV5-1 and TRBJ1-1, the complete variable domain reads KAGVTQTPRYLIKTRGQQVTLSCSPISGHRSVSWYQQTPGQGLQFLFEYFSETQRNKGNFPGRFSGRQFSNSRSEMNVSTLELGDSALYLCASSQGLLRFFGQGTRLTVV.